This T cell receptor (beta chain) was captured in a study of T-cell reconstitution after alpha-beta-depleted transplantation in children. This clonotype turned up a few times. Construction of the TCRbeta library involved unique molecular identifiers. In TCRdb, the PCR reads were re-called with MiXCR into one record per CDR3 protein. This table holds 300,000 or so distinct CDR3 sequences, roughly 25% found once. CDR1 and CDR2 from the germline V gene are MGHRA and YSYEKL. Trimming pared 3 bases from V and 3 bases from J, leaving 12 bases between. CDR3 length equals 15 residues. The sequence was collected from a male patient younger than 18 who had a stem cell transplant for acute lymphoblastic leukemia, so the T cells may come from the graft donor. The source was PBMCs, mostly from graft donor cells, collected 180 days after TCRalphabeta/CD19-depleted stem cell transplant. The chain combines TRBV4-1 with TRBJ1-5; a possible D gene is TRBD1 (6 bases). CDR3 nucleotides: TGCGCCAGCAGCCAGTTACAGGGCCCCAATCAGCCCCAGCATTTT. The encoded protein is CASSQLQGPNQPQHF.